This section outlines one TCR beta chain sequence together with its context. Survey-level immunoSEQ v3.0 assays were run. Data came from immunoSEQ multiplex PCR; TCRdb stores just in-frame clones and leaves some out. The table shows 25,000 to 35,000 clones, with approximately 91% occurring only once. The record originates from a study of long-term antiretroviral therapy in people with HIV. Sequences were derived from unsorted PBMCs, sampled roughly 5 years before starting antiretroviral therapy. This clonotype originated in a man aged 50-59 years with HIV.

CDR3 in DNA: TGTGCCAGCTGCGGGACAGAGTCATGGAACATTCAGTACTTC. This translates into CASCGTESWNIQYF. This sequence joins TRBV2 and TRBJ2-4; TRBD1 is a possible D gene (7 bases). V lost 8 bases and J lost 7, with 18 bases in between. CDR3 size: 14 residues. Germline lookup yields CDR1 SNHLY and CDR2 FYNNEI. The full variable domain, completed using reference TRBV2 and TRBJ2-4, is EPEVTQTPSHQVTQMGQEVILRCVPISNHLYFYWYRQILGQKVEFLVSFYNNEISEKSEIFDDQFSVERPDGSNFTLKIRSTKLEDSAMYFCASCGTESWNIQYFGAGTRLSVL.